This T cell receptor beta chain was identified during a study of shared clonotypes between healthy human individuals. Findings and caveats of the study: In general, naive subsets displayed greater estimated richness than memory subsets did. Naive CD4 clonotypes overlapped across several donors at approximately 5.3%. It was the few donors that limited the genetic and exposure-history diversity represented.

With 5 bases removed from V and 4 bases from J, the gap between germline ends came to 12 bases. In germline, CDR1 is WNHNN, CDR2 SYGVQD (reference sequence). This CDR3 contains 13 residues. In regard to this clone: The antigen remains unidentified.

Clones were sequenced by immunoSEQ multiplex PCR, and TCRdb holds only the in-frame ones, with some missing. The sample has 2 million or so clones, over 85% seen once; the top ten hold roughly 0.13%. Investigators divided CD4+ cells into CD45RA+ naive and CD45RA-negative memory subsets. This receptor was identified in a man younger than 30 in good health. The chain couples TRBV10-1 to TRBJ2-7; no firm D call. Specimen: naive CD4+ T cells sorted from blood. Subset specified: CD45RA+ positively selected. CDR3 sequence reads: CASSSAPGYEQYF. The CDR3 bases are TGCGCCAGCAGTTCAGCCCCTGGATACGAGCAGTACTTC.